Shown below are 23 T cell receptor beta chains from a single sample sequenced in a study of beta chain features in type 1 diabetes. Study-level findings and limits: All four CD4+ subsets from Type 1 diabetes patients carried moderately but significantly shorter TCRB CDR3s.

Of the isolated RNA, all was reverse transcribed, and so the sequenced material was expressed TCRB transcripts. Generated by immunoSEQ multiplex PCR, the TCRdb table keeps only in-frame clones and is missing some. The sample has about 640,000 clones; 12% are singletons. These TCRs are of unknown antigen specificity. Source material: naive CD4+ T cells from blood. All receptors derive from a man younger than 45 with type 1 diabetes.

The CDR3 region is CASSQVLRTGAVSEQYF. CDR3 coding DNA: TGCGCCAGCAGCCAAGTACTGCGGACAGGGGCGGTGTCCGAGCAGTACTTC. V usage is TRBV4-3 and J usage is TRBJ2-7, with 9 nucleotides matching TRBD1. There are 17 residues in the CDR3. Trimming removed 1 base from V and 6 bases from J; junction bases left unmatched: 13. Germline V gene data show CDR1 as LGHNA and CDR2 as YSLEER.

The rearrangement uses TRBV30 and TRBJ2-1, with 9 bases matching TRBD1. Germline V gene lookup returns CDR1 GTSNPN and CDR2 SVGIG (reference sequence). The ends lost 4 bases at V and 1 base at J; junction bases unmatched: 2. This CDR3 has 14 residues. CDR3 in amino acids: CAWKTGGSYNEQFF. The CDR3 DNA reads as TGTGCCTGGAAGACAGGGGGTTCCTACAATGAGCAGTTCTTC. Supplemented by reference TRBV30 and TRBJ2-1, the full variable domain reads SQTIHQWPATLVQPVGSPLSLECTVEGTSNPNLYWYRQAAGRGLQLLFYSVGIGQISSEVPQNLSASRPQDRQFILSSKKLLLSDSGFYLCAWKTGGSYNEQFFGPGTRLTVL.

This sequence joins TRBV20-1 and TRBJ2-7; 8 bases agree with TRBD1. The trim removed 4 bases at V and 6 bases at J, leaving 2 bases unmatched. This CDR3 is 11 amino acids long. Germline CDR1 DFQATT, CDR2 SNEGSKA (reference sequence). The CDR3 nucleotides are TGCAGTGCTATTGACAGGGGCGAGCAGTACTTC. This translates into CSAIDRGEQYF.

This clone came up a few times. The V call is TRBV2, the J call TRBJ2-5; no clear D. Germline CDR1 and CDR2: SNHLY and FYNNEI. This CDR3 region has 12 residues. Trimming shortened V by 10 bases and J by 2 bases, and 11 bases separated the two germline ends. The CDR3 loop reads CATGMGQETQYF. CDR3 coding DNA: TGTGCCACCGGAATGGGGCAAGAGACCCAGTACTTC.

The chain links TRBV7-8 to TRBJ2-5; no clear D gene. Germline V lookup: CDR1 SGHVS, CDR2 FQNEAQ. This CDR3 spans 11 amino acids. The germline V and J ends were trimmed by 6 bases and 5 bases, with 7 bases remaining between them. The CDR3 bases are TGTGCCAGCAGTCGGACGGAGACCCAGTACTTC. This encodes CASSRTETQYF.

This clone showed up just a few times. The CDR3 is CASSNAAQGTGANVLTF. DNA for the CDR3: TGTGCCAGCAGCAACGCTGCTCAGGGCACTGGGGCCAACGTCCTGACTTTC. J is TRBJ2-6 and V is TRBV7-2, with a weak D call TRBD1 (5 bases). Germline CDR1 and CDR2: SGHTA and FQGNSA. The CDR3 contains 17 residues. Trimming pared 5 bases from V and 2 bases from J, leaving 16 bases between. Variable domain in full (rest from reference TRBV7-2 and TRBJ2-6): GAGVSQSPSNKVTEKGKDVELRCDPISGHTALYWYRQSLGQGLEFLIYFQGNSAPDKSGLPSDRFSAERTGGSVSTLTIQRTQQEDSAVYLCASSNAAQGTGANVLTFGAGSRLTVL.

This clone was observed a handful of times. This chain connects TRBV6-6 to TRBJ1-2; D perhaps matches TRBD1 (5 bases). This CDR3 is built from 13 residues. V was pared by 4 bases and J by 6 bases, with 12 bases between. Germline V gene lookup returns CDR1 MNHNY and CDR2 SVGAGI (reference sequence). As DNA, the CDR3 is TGTGCCAGCAGTTGGGACCGAGACGATGGCTACACCTTC. It codes for CASSWDRDDGYTF.

This clone has a handful of counts. The V and J genes are TRBV10-3 and TRBJ2-7; maybe TRBD1 (6 bases). Germline V gene sequence: CDR1 ENHRY, CDR2 SYGVKD. This CDR3 has 15 amino acids. Trimming pared 6 bases from V and 2 bases from J, leaving 17 bases between. Written as DNA, the CDR3 is TGTGCCATCAGCGACGCCTTGGCAGGGGCCTACGAGCAGTACTTC. Its translation: CAISDALAGAYEQYF.

The chain combines TRBV7-2 with TRBJ2-3, with 9 bases matching TRBD1. Germline CDR1 is SGHTA and CDR2 is FQGNSA. The CDR3 is made up of 15 amino acids. V was pared by 3 bases and J by 4 bases, with 5 bases of the junction left unmatched. The CDR3 is CASSFRTGEADTQYF. The CDR3 DNA sequence: TGTGCCAGCAGCTTCCGGACAGGGGAGGCAGATACGCAGTATTTT.

The sample holds a few counts of this clone. The V call is TRBV28, the J call TRBJ2-1; D unresolved. V was pared by 4 bases and J by 6 bases, with 4 bases between. Per germline, CDR1 MDHEN and CDR2 SYDVKM. This CDR3 has 11 residues. CDR3 protein: CASSSANEQFF. In DNA, the CDR3 is TGTGCCAGCAGTTCCGCCAATGAGCAGTTCTTC. The full variable domain, its missing parts supplied by reference TRBV28 and TRBJ2-1, is DVKVTQSSRYLVKRTGEKVFLECVQDMDHENMFWYRQDPGLGLRLIYFSYDVKMKEKGDIPEGYSVSREKKERFSLILESASTNQTSMYLCASSSANEQFFGPGTRLTVL.

This clone was detected only a few times. This chain uses TRBV6-5 with TRBJ2-3; tentative D call: TRBD2 (6 bases). This CDR3 contains 14 residues. Germline V gives CDR1 MNHEY, CDR2 SVGAGI. Deletions cut 2 bases from V and 4 bases from J, with 10 bases between. In nucleotides, the CDR3 is TGTGCCAGCAGTTACCCGGGACTCCCAGATACGCAGTATTTT. This sequence encodes CASSYPGLPDTQYF.

This clone was detected only a few times. The rearrangement joins TRBV5-4 to TRBJ2-7; 8 bases are shared with TRBD2. V lost 4 bases to trimming and J lost 2 bases; unmatched junction nucleotides: 5. The CDR3 has 14 amino acids. From germline, CDR1 is SGHNT and CDR2 YYREEE (reference sequence). CDR3 DNA: TGTGCCAGCAGCCCGCGGGGGGATGCCTACGAGCAGTACTTC. It encodes CASSPRGDAYEQYF.

The V and J genes are TRBV9 and TRBJ1-2; no clear D gene. This CDR3 spans 15 amino acids. Germline CDR1 is SGDLS and CDR2 is YYNGEE. The V end was cut by 0 bases, the J end by 5 bases, with 14 bases between. The CDR3 loop is CASSVALSTRYGYTF. The CDR3 DNA sequence: TGTGCCAGCAGCGTAGCTCTCTCTACGAGGTATGGCTACACCTTC.

There are many counts of this clone. The chain is built from TRBV28 and TRBJ2-7, with 9 positions matching TRBD1. The CDR3 length is 15 residues. In germline, CDR1 is MDHEN, CDR2 SYDVKM. V dropped 5 bases and J dropped 4; count of bases not matched to a gene: 9. The CDR3 DNA is TGTGCCAGCAGTCCCTCGGGACAGGGAAAGTACGAGCAGTACTTC. Its translation is CASSPSGQGKYEQYF. Supplemented by reference TRBV28 and TRBJ2-7, the full variable domain reads DVKVTQSSRYLVKRTGEKVFLECVQDMDHENMFWYRQDPGLGLRLIYFSYDVKMKEKGDIPEGYSVSREKKERFSLILESASTNQTSMYLCASSPSGQGKYEQYFGPGTRLTVT.

The sample holds a few counts of this clone. The chain couples TRBV5-1 to TRBJ2-7, with 7 nucleotides matching TRBD1. CDR1 is SGHRS and CDR2 is YFSETQ in the germline V gene. This CDR3 is built from 15 residues. V was clipped by 4 bases and J by 5 bases; unmatched bases: 12. The CDR3 sequence: CASSIGTEAPHEQYF. The CDR3 DNA reads TGCGCCAGCAGCATCGGGACAGAGGCCCCCCACGAGCAGTACTTC.

In this sample, this clone turned up a few times. J is TRBJ1-6 and V is TRBV19, with 8 bases identical to TRBD1. V dropped 4 bases and J dropped 7; count of bases not matched to a gene: 3. CDR1 and CDR2 (germline): LNHDA, SQIVND (reference sequence). This CDR3 is 14 amino acids long. Written as DNA, the CDR3 is TGTGCCAGTAGTACGGACAGGGAAAATTCACCCCTCCACTTT. Its protein product is CASSTDRENSPLHF.

This sequence joins TRBV14 and TRBJ2-1; a possible D gene is TRBD2 (5 bases). CDR1 and CDR2 from the germline V gene are SGHDN and FVKESK. Trimming removed 0 bases at V and 6 bases at J, with 12 bases between. The CDR3 runs 15 residues. This CDR3 is CASSQERATVNEQFF. The DNA for the CDR3 is TGTGCCAGCAGCCAAGAGAGGGCTACCGTCAATGAGCAGTTCTTC.

The gene calls are TRBV2 and TRBJ2-2; TRBD1 matches at 8 bases. CDR3 length: 13 amino acids. The V gene's germline CDR1 is SNHLY and CDR2 FYNNEI. V lost 6 bases and J lost 4; bases outside the gene matches: 1. In nucleotides, the CDR3 is TGTGCCAGCAGAGACAGGGGCACCGGGGAGCTGTTTTTT. It codes for CASRDRGTGELFF.

The chain recombines TRBV9 with TRBJ2-3; perhaps D is TRBD1 or TRBD2 (5 bases each). The CDR3 contains 16 residues. Germline-derived CDR1 and CDR2 are SGDLS and YYNGEE. The ends were cut back, 3 bases at V and 7 bases at J, with 21 bases in the middle. The CDR3, as DNA: TGTGCCAGCAGCGAGACAGCCGGAGAAACTAGTAATACGCAGTATTTT. Translated: CASSETAGETSNTQYF. The whole variable domain, remainder taken from reference TRBV9 and TRBJ2-3, is DSGVTQTPKHLITATGQRVTLRCSPRSGDLSVYWYQQSLDQGLQFLIQYYNGEERAKGNILERFSAQQFPDLHSELNLSSLELGDSALYFCASSETAGETSNTQYFGPGTRLTVL.

This sequence joins TRBV19 and TRBJ1-5, with D tentatively TRBD1 (5 bases). CDR1 LNHDA and CDR2 SQIVND come from the germline V gene (reference sequence). V shed 8 bases and J shed 8 bases, with 19 bases lying between them. The CDR3 length is 14 residues. DNA of the CDR3: TGTGCCAGTTCCCCGGCCCGTGGGGGAGAGCCCCAGCATTTT. As protein: CASSPARGGEPQHF.

CDR3 sequence: CASSHQGAGNQPQHF. CDR3 in DNA: TGTGCCAGCAGTCACCAGGGGGCTGGTAATCAGCCCCAGCATTTT. The chain joins TRBV28 to TRBJ1-5; 8 bases are a match to TRBD1. V was pared by 5 bases and J by 4 bases, with 7 bases of the junction left unmatched. The germline V gene encodes CDR1 MDHEN and CDR2 SYDVKM. The CDR3 spans 15 residues.

This clone was seen more than once but under ten times. The chain recombines TRBV7-9 with TRBJ2-3; D is unresolved. Germline V lookup: CDR1 SEHNR, CDR2 FQNEAQ (reference sequence). This CDR3 is built from 12 residues. V was clipped by 9 bases and J by 5 bases, with 12 bases between them. The CDR3 is CASRLDRDTQYF. CDR3 DNA: TGTGCCAGTAGGCTGGATCGAGATACGCAGTATTTT. Variable domain in full (rest from reference TRBV7-9 and TRBJ2-3): DTGVSQNPRHKITKRGQNVTFRCDPISEHNRLYWYRQTLGQGPEFLTYFQNEAQLEKSRLLSDRFSAERPKGSFSTLEIQRTEQGDSAMYLCASRLDRDTQYFGPGTRLTVL.

The chain carries TRBV6-1 and TRBJ2-5, with 7 bases matching TRBD1. In germline, CDR1 is MNHNS, CDR2 SASEGT. Trimming removed 4 bases from V and 4 bases from J; junction bases left unmatched: 3. The CDR3 is 13 residues long. The CDR3 nucleotides read TGTGCCAGCAGTGCGACAGGGAGAGAGACCCAGTACTTC. This sequence encodes CASSATGRETQYF.